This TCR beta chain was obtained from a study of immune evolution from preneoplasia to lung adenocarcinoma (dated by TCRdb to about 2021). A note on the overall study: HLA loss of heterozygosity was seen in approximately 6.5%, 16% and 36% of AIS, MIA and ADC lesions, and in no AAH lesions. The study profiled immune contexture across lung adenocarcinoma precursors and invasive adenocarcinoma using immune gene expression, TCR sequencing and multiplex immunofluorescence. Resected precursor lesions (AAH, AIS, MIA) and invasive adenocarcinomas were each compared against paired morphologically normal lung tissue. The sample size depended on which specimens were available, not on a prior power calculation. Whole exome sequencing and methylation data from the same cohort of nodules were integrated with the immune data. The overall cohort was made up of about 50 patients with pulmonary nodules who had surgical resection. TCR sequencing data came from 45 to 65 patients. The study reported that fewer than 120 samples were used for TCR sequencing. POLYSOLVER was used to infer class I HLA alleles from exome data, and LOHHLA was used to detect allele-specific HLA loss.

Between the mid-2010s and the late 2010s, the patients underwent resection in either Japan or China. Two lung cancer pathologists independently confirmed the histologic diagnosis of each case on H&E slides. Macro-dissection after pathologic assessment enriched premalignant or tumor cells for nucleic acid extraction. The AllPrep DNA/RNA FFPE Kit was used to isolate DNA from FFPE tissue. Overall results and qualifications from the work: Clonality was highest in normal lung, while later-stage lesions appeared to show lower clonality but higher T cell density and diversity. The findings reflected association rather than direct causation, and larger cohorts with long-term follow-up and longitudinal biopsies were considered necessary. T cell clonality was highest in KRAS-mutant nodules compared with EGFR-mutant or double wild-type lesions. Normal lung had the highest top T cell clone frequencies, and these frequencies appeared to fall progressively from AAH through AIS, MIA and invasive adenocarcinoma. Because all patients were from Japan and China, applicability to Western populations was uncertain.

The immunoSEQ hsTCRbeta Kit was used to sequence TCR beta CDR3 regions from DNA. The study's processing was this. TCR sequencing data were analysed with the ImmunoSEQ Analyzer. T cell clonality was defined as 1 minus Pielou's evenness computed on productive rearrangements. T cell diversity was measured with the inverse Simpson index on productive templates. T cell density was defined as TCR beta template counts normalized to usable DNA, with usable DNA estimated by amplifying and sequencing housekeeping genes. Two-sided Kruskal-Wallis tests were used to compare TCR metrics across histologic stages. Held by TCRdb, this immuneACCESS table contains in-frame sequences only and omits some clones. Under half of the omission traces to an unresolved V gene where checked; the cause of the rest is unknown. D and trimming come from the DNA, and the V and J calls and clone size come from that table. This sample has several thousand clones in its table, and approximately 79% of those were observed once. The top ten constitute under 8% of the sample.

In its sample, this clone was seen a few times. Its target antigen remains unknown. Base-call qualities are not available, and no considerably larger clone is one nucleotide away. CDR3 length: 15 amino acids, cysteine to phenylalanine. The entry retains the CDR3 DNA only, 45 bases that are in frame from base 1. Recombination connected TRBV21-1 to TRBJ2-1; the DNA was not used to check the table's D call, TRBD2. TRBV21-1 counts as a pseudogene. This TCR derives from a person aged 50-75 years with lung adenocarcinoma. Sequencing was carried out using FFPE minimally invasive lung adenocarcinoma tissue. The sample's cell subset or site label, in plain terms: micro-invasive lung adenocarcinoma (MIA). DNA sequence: TGTGCCAGCACTAGGACTAGCGGGAGCCACAATGAGCAGTTCTTC. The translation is CASTRTSGSHNEQFF.